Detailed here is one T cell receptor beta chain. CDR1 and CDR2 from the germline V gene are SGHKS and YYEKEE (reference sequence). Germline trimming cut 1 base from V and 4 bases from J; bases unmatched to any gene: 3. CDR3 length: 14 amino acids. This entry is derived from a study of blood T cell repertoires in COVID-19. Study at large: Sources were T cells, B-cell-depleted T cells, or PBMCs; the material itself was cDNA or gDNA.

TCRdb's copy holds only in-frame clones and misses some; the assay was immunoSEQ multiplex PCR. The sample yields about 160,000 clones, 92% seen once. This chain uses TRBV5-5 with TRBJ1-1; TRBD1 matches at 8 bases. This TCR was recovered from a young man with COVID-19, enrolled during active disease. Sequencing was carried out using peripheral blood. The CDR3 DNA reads TGTGCCAGCAGCTTGCAGGGGGCGGGCACTGAAGCTTTCTTT. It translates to CASSLQGAGTEAFF.